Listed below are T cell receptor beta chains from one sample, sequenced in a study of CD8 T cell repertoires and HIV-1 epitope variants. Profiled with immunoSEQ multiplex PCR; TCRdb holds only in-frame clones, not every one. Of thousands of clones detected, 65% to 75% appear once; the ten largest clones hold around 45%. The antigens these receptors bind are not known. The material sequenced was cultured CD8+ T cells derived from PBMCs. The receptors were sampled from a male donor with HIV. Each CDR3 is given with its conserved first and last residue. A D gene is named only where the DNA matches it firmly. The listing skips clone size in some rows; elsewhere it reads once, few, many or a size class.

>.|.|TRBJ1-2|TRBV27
CASSSWGQGLRGGYTF
TGTGCCAGCAGTTCCTGGGGGCAGGGGTTACGGGGTGGCTACACCTTC
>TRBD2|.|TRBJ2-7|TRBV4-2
CASSLGGGNNEQYF
TGTGCCAGCAGCTTGGGCGGGGGGAACAACGAGCAGTACTTC
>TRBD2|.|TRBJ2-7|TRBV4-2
CASSQDGDYYEQYF
TGTGCCAGCAGCCAAGACGGGGACTACTACGAGCAGTACTTC
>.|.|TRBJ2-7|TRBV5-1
CASEGDSYEQYF
TGCGCCAGCGAAGGGGATTCCTACGAGCAGTACTTC
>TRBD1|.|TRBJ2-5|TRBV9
CASSERTGKGETQYF
TGTGCCAGCAGCGAAAGGACAGGGAAGGGAGAGACCCAGTACTTC
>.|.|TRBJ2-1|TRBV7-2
CASSLQPRNEQFF
TGTGCCAGCAGCTTACAACCACGGAATGAGCAGTTCTTC
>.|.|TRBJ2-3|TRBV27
CASSLSRGVPDTQYF
TGTGCCAGCAGTTTATCGAGGGGTGTCCCAGATACGCAGTATTTT
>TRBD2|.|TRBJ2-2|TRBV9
CASSTRTSGGAGELFF
TGTGCCAGCAGCACTCGGACTAGCGGGGGGGCCGGGGAGCTGTTTTTT
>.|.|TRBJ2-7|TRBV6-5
CASSYSISDPYEQYF
TGTGCCAGCAGTTACTCGATTAGCGACCCCTACGAGCAGTACTTC
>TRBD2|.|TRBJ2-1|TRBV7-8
CASRLTRGGAANEQFF
TGTGCCAGCAGGCTTACTCGGGGGGGGGCCGCAAATGAGCAGTTCTTC
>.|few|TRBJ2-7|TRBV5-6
CASSLALAEQYF
TGTGCCAGCAGCTTGGCGCTTGCCGAGCAGTACTTC
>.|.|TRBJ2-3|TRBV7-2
CASSLDGAQTQYF
TGTGCCAGCAGCTTAGACGGGGCCCAGACGCAGTATTTT
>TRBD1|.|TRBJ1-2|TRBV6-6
CASSYSLPGGADGYTF
TGTGCCAGCAGTTACTCCTTGCCAGGGGGCGCGGATGGCTACACCTTC